Reported below is one T cell receptor (beta chain). This clonotype was observed a few times. Its antigen is unknown. The sample holds no much larger clone one base away, and base qualities are not on file. This entry is derived from a study of glioma-infiltrating T cells (dated by TCRdb to the mid-2010s). A note on the overall study: The study sequenced TCR alpha- and beta-chain repertoires from glioma tissue, from non-neoplastic brain tissue and from matched peripheral blood mononuclear cells. The paired cohort was made up of three low-grade glioma patients, several primary glioblastoma patients and three non-glioma patients who contributed non-neoplastic brain tissue. Each tissue-infiltrating repertoire was compared with the same patient's peripheral blood repertoire to measure divergence between tissue and blood T-cell populations. The study at large found these results: Very few CDR3 sequences were shared between tissue and blood, attributed to high CDR3 diversity and limited sampling. In non-neoplastic patients, VJ-independent divergence between tissue and blood fell below expectation, whereas in all gliomas, and especially in low-grade gliomas, the divergence rose above expectation. Group comparisons rested on small numbers: three non-neoplastic, three low-grade glioma and fewer than 10 glioblastoma patients.

TCR alpha and beta CDR3 regions were amplified with the iRepertoire nested amplicon-rescue multiplex PCR (arm-PCR) platform from RNA. The input for one-step reverse transcription and amplification was roughly 85-400 ng of tissue mRNA or PBMC total RNA. Following bead purification, Illumina adapters were added by a secondary multiplex PCR, and the libraries were gel-purified between 200 and 400 bp. The libraries contained internal 6-nucleotide barcodes that were used for demultiplexing. Libraries were sequenced on an Illumina MiSeq with 2x220 or 2x250 nucleotide paired-end reads. Under the source paper's analysis protocol: Paired reads were merged using FLASH 1.2.11 and were aligned to the GRCh37 human genome using BWA-MEM, after which TRA and TRB reads were extracted. An IMGT-derived reference of cassette sequences and CDR3 motifs, with pseudogenes included, was used for V and J assignment. Reads were translated in three frames, and productive CDR3s were defined by a C…FGXG motif without stop codons. Unique combinations of V-J cassette pair and CDR3 amino acid sequence were defined as clonotypes. Hamming distance filtering was applied to reads, with thresholds set by the sequence error rate of each sample in mapped regions. The raw public reads went through TCRdb reprocessing: fastp at Q25, MiXCR clone calling, in-frame beta chains kept. CDR3 protein duplicates are merged, each entry listing the most common genes and DNA. In this record, the V and J calls reflect TCRdb's handling and not the investigators' own analysis. The sample table contains approximately 20,000 distinct CDR3 sequences; only one count was recorded for about 26% of them. Less than 15% of the sample rests with the top ten.

The germline V gene (reference sequence) provides CDR1 MNHNY and CDR2 SVGAGI. The CDR3 measures 15 amino acids from cysteine to phenylalanine. The only DNA kept is the CDR3, 45 bases in frame from the first base. V is reduced by 1 base and J by 2 bases, leaving a spacing of 11 bases between them. The sample was glioma tissue, nonneoplastic brain tissue, or PBMCs (not recorded which). The chain is made from TRBV6-6 and TRBJ1-2, with no confidently assigned D gene. The receptor was derived from a human donor with low-grade glioma or glioblastoma, undergoing nonglioma brain surgery, or in good health (not recorded which). The CDR3: CASSYLAGGNYGYTF. The DNA is as follows: TGTGCCAGCAGTTACTTGGCAGGAGGAAACTATGGCTACACCTTC.